This T cell receptor (beta chain) was sequenced during a study of spatial heterogeneity in lung cancer. Germline loops: CDR1 MGHRA, CDR2 YSYEKL. This CDR3 comprises 15 residues. Deletions cut 1 base from V and 10 bases from J, with 14 bases between. Time point here: sample taken at primary tumor resection. Extraction of whole RNA from tumor, nontumor lung or frozen PBMC preceded unsorted sequencing. The donors, fewer than 95 patients with untreated early-stage non-small cell lung cancer, provided the samples. This clonotype came up many times. Using its own MiXCR run on the 5' RACE reads, TCRdb lists one record per CDR3 protein. Of approximately 82,000 distinct CDR3 sequences listed, about 12% are singletons.

The chain carries TRBV4-1 and TRBJ1-6, with a possible D match to TRBD1 (6 bases). The sequence derives from a male donor with early-stage non-small cell lung cancer. The specimen was PBMCs, collected at surgery. The CDR3 DNA follows: TGCGCCAGCAGCCAAGTCGGGGCAGGGGAATCACCCCTCCACTTT. This encodes CASSQVGAGESPLHF.